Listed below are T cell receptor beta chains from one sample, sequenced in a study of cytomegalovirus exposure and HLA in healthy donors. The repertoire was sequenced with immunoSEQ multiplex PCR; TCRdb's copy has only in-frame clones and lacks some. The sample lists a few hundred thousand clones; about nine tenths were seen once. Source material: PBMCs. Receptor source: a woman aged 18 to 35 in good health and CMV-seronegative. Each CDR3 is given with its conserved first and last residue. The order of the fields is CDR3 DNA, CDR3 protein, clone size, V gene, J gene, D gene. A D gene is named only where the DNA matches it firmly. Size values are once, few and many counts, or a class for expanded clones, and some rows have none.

TGTGCCAGTACAGGCGTTCCAAATGAAAAACTGTTTTTT,CASTGVPNEKLFF,-,TRBV6-1,TRBJ1-4,-
TGTGCCAGCAGCGAGCAGGGTGGCAATGAGCAGTTCTTC,CASSEQGGNEQFF,-,TRBV11-3,TRBJ2-1,-
TGTGCCAGCAGTTCGGGGACATCAAGGGCTAACTATGGCTACACCTTC,CASSSGTSRANYGYTF,once,TRBV11-2,TRBJ1-2,-
TGCGCCAGCAGCTTCGGGACTAGCGGGAGCACAGATACGCAGTATTTT,CASSFGTSGSTDTQYF,-,TRBV5-1,TRBJ2-3,TRBD2
TGTGCCAGCAGCTTTGGATTCTCTAGCGGGGGGGCGAGCAATGAGCAGTTCTTC,CASSFGFSSGGASNEQFF,-,TRBV7-7,TRBJ2-1,TRBD2
TGTGCCAGCAGTCCAGGGACAGCGAACACTGAAGCTTTCTTT,CASSPGTANTEAFF,-,TRBV28,TRBJ1-1,TRBD1
TGCGCCAGCAGCTTGTCGAGCTCTGGAAACACCATATATTTT,CASSLSSSGNTIYF,-,TRBV5-1,TRBJ1-3,-
TGTGCCTTCAACCAGGGCCCGAACACTGAAGCTTTCTTT,CAFNQGPNTEAFF,-,TRBV30,TRBJ1-1,-
TGTGCCAGCAGTCTCCATCCCCCTAGCGGCAGCCTTGGCGAGCAGTACTTC,CASSLHPPSGSLGEQYF,-,TRBV28,TRBJ2-7,TRBD2
TGTGCCAGCAGTGCCTTGAAATGGGACTCTTCCTACGAGCAGTACTTC,CASSALKWDSSYEQYF,-,TRBV6-1,TRBJ2-7,-
TGTGCCAGCAGTTCCCAGCGGGGTCTCACAGATACGCAGTATTTT,CASSSQRGLTDTQYF,-,TRBV28,TRBJ2-3,TRBD2
TGTGCCAGCGCCCTGGCGGGGGCGGGCGGAGAGACCCAGTACTTC,CASALAGAGGETQYF,-,TRBV25-1,TRBJ2-5,-
TGTGCCAGCACCCCCGGACAGGGGGCATCATACGAGCAGTACTTC,CASTPGQGASYEQYF,few,TRBV6-6,TRBJ2-7,TRBD1
TGTGCCAGCAGCTCCTCGGGGTCGGTCACTGAAGCTTTCTTT,CASSSSGSVTEAFF,-,TRBV7-9,TRBJ1-1,-
TGTGCCAGCAGTTACGGACAGGGGTATCGCAACACCATATATTTT,CASSYGQGYRNTIYF,-,TRBV6-5,TRBJ1-3,TRBD1
TGCGCCAGCAGCCAAGGACTAGCGGGGTCTAAGAAACGTTACGAGCAGTACTTC,CASSQGLAGSKKRYEQYF,once,TRBV4-1,TRBJ2-7,TRBD2
TGTGCCAGCTCGCGACAGGGTAGGGGATCCTACGAGCAGTACTTC,CASSRQGRGSYEQYF,-,TRBV18,TRBJ2-7,TRBD1
TGTGCCAGCAGTAAGGGACAGGGGGTTGCACCGAGCACAGATACGCAGTATTTT,CASSKGQGVAPSTDTQYF,-,TRBV2,TRBJ2-3,TRBD1
TGTGCCAGCAGGCTATCTGCGGGCTCCGGAGGTGGCTACACCTTC,CASRLSAGSGGGYTF,few,TRBV6-5,TRBJ1-2,-
TGTGCCAGCAGCTTATCCCCCAGAGGGAGGGACACTGAAGCTTTCTTT,CASSLSPRGRDTEAFF,-,TRBV11-2,TRBJ1-1,-
TGTGCCAGCTCACCTTACAGGGACTACGAGCAGTACTTC,CASSPYRDYEQYF,-,TRBV18,TRBJ2-7,-
TGTGCCAGCAGTTATGGGGGGAGCGGGGCCAACGTCCTGACTTTC,CASSYGGSGANVLTF,-,TRBV28,TRBJ2-6,-
TGTGCCAGGCCCTTGGGACAGCTCCGGGACACCTCATCTGGGGAGCTGTTTTTT,CARPLGQLRDTSSGELFF,-,TRBV27,TRBJ2-2,TRBD1
TGTGCCAGCAGTGAGAGGAGCTCCTATAATTCACCCCTCCACTTT,CASSERSSYNSPLHF,-,TRBV6-1,TRBJ1-6,-
TGCAGCGCTCCGGACCAGGGGGTGGGCTATGGCTACACCTTC,CSAPDQGVGYGYTF,-,TRBV29-1,TRBJ1-2,TRBD1
TGTGCCAGCAGCCCATACCTACCGGAGACCCAGTACTTC,CASSPYLPETQYF,once,TRBV11-2,TRBJ2-5,-
TGCGCCAGCAGTTTTTCTTCGGGTACGCAGTATTTT,CASSFSSGTQYF,-,TRBV23-1,TRBJ2-3,-
TGCGCCAGCAGCTTTGAGACAGGGGCCCTAAGTTATGGCTACACCTTC,CASSFETGALSYGYTF,-,TRBV5-1,TRBJ1-2,TRBD1
TGTGCCACCAGCAGAGACTTAAATCAGCCCCAGCATTTT,CATSRDLNQPQHF,-,TRBV15,TRBJ1-5,-
TGCGCCAGCAGCCAAGCCCTGCTAGCGGGGGGCTACCAAACCTACAATGAGCAGTTCTTC,CASSQALLAGGYQTYNEQFF,-,TRBV4-1,TRBJ2-1,TRBD2
TGTGCCACTAGGGAGGCAGGGCTCACAGATACGCAGTATTTT,CATREAGLTDTQYF,-,TRBV6-5,TRBJ2-3,-
TGTGCCAGCAGCTTGCAGGGGGCTTACACCGGGGAGCTGTTTTTT,CASSLQGAYTGELFF,-,TRBV5-6,TRBJ2-2,TRBD1
TGTGCCAGCAGCCCAGGCAGGGGAGAGACCCAGTACTTC,CASSPGRGETQYF,-,TRBV7-2,TRBJ2-5,-
TGTGCCAGCAGGTGGACTAGCGGTTCCTACGAGCAGTACTTC,CASRWTSGSYEQYF,-,TRBV5-6,TRBJ2-7,TRBD2
TGCGCCAGCAGCGCCCCTTACGGGAGTACTTCCTACGAGCAGTACTTC,CASSAPYGSTSYEQYF,-,TRBV5-1,TRBJ2-7,-
TGTGCCAGCAGTCTTCAGGGACTTGGCTATGGCTACACCTTC,CASSLQGLGYGYTF,-,TRBV6-5,TRBJ1-2,-
TGCAGCGTTGGTGGGATACGGGGAACAGGGGAGCTGTTTTTT,CSVGGIRGTGELFF,-,TRBV29-1,TRBJ2-2,-
TGCGCCAGCAGCTTGGGCCGGGTTGGAACTGAAAAACTGTTTTTT,CASSLGRVGTEKLFF,few,TRBV5-1,TRBJ1-4,-
TGTGCCAGCAGCTTGGCCTGGCTAGCGAGCACAGATACGCAGTATTTT,CASSLAWLASTDTQYF,-,TRBV5-6,TRBJ2-3,-
TGCGCCAGCAGCTTGGAACAGGGAATTCGGAACACTGAAGCTTTCTTT,CASSLEQGIRNTEAFF,-,TRBV5-1,TRBJ1-1,-
TGTGCCAGCAGCTATACTAGCGGGAAGGATGGTGAGCAGTTCTTC,CASSYTSGKDGEQFF,-,TRBV7-6,TRBJ2-1,TRBD2
TGTGCCAGCAGTGAGCTGGGACAGGGGGTTGAAGACGAGCAGTACTTC,CASSELGQGVEDEQYF,-,TRBV27,TRBJ2-7,TRBD1
TGTGCCACCGCAATCACCGCCTCCTGGGACAGGTCCTATGGCTACACCTTC,CATAITASWDRSYGYTF,-,TRBV27,TRBJ1-2,TRBD1
TGTGCCAGCAGTTTGGACAGAAAAAGTACGTACTTC,CASSLDRKSTYF,-,TRBV28,TRBJ2-7,-
TGTGCCAGCAGCTCGGGGGTTTACAATGAGCAGTTCTTC,CASSSGVYNEQFF,-,TRBV7-3,TRBJ2-1,-
TGCGCCAGCAGCCAAGTGAGCGACCAGTCAAGCCCTATCTACAATGAGCAGTTCTTC,CASSQVSDQSSPIYNEQFF,-,TRBV4-1,TRBJ2-1,-
TGTGCCAGTAGAGGGACTAGCGGTTCCTACGAGCAGTACTTC,CASRGTSGSYEQYF,-,TRBV19,TRBJ2-7,TRBD2
TGTGCCAGCAGCACCTCTTTAAGGAGCACTGAAGCTTTCTTT,CASSTSLRSTEAFF,-,TRBV11-2,TRBJ1-1,-
TGTGCCAGCAGCGTATTTCCCAGAGAGCCGGGGGTGAGAGACGAGCAGTACTTC,CASSVFPREPGVRDEQYF,-,TRBV9,TRBJ2-7,-
TGTGCCAGCAGCCCTACGCGGGACTCAAGGGAGCAGTACTTC,CASSPTRDSREQYF,few,TRBV7-7,TRBJ2-7,-
TGCGCCAGCAGCCCCAGGACAGGGCTGAGCTCCTACAATGAGCAGTTCTTC,CASSPRTGLSSYNEQFF,-,TRBV4-1,TRBJ2-1,TRBD1
TGCGCCAGCAGCCCTAAGACGACAGGCTCTAACTATGGCTACACCTTC,CASSPKTTGSNYGYTF,-,TRBV4-1,TRBJ1-2,-
TGTGCCAGCAGTCTTTGGACAGGCCTCCAAGAGACCCAGTACTTC,CASSLWTGLQETQYF,-,TRBV7-9,TRBJ2-5,TRBD1
TGTGCCAGCAGCGTACGGCCGGGACAGGTCACAGATACGCAGTATTTT,CASSVRPGQVTDTQYF,-,TRBV9,TRBJ2-3,TRBD1
TGTGCCAGCGGTAACAGGGGTCGGAGCACAGATACGCAGTATTTT,CASGNRGRSTDTQYF,once,TRBV27,TRBJ2-3,TRBD1
TGCAGCGTTGTATGGTTAGCGGGGGGACACACAGATACGCAGTATTTT,CSVVWLAGGHTDTQYF,once,TRBV29-1,TRBJ2-3,TRBD2
TGTGCCAGCAGCTCACAGGGGTGGGATCAGCCCCAGCATTTT,CASSSQGWDQPQHF,-,TRBV27,TRBJ1-5,TRBD1
TGTGCCAGCAGCTCTACTAGCGGGATAACTAGCGGGGAGCTGTTTTTT,CASSSTSGITSGELFF,-,TRBV28,TRBJ2-2,TRBD2
TGTGCCAGCAGTTTGAGGGCTGTGGGACAGGGTTCATGGCAGCCCCAGCATTTT,CASSLRAVGQGSWQPQHF,-,TRBV28,TRBJ1-5,TRBD1